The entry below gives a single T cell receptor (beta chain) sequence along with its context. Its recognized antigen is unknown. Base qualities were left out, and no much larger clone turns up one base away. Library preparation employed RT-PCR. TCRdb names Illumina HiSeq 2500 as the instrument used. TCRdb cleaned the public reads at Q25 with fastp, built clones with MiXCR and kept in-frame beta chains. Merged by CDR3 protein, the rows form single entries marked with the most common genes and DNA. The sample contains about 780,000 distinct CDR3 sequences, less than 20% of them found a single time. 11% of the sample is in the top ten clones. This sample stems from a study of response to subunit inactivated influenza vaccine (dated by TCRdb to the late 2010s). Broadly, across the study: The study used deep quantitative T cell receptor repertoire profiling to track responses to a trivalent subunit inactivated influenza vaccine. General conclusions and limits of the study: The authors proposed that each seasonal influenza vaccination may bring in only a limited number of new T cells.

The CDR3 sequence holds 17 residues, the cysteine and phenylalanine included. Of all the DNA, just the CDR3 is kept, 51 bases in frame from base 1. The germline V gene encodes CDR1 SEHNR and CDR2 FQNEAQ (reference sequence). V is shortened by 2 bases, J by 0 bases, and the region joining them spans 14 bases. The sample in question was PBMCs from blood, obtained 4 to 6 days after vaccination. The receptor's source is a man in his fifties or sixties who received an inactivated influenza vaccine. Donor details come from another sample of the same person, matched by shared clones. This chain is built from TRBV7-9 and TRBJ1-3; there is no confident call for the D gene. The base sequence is TGTGCCAGCAGCTTAATTCATCGGCCACTCTCTGGAAACACCATATATTTT. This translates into CASSLIHRPLSGNTIYF.